The clone carrying this T cell receptor beta chain was detected many times. Its antigen is undetermined. Libraries of naive CD8 T cells were made from about 20,000 to 1,000,000 sorted cells. They used 10%, 30% or 50% RNA. This record belongs to a study of molecular identifiers for immune sequencing clone quantification. Findings and caveats of the study: In naive cells, clones above 20 RNA copies held under 1% of molecules, whereas in effector cells they held over 99%. Clone sizes that are highly expanded could be underestimated when identical TCR molecules share a barcode.

The trim removed 1 base at V and 6 bases at J, leaving 7 bases unmatched. The germline gives CDR1 DFQATT, CDR2 SNEGSKA (reference sequence). The CDR3 runs 14 residues. A single record per CDR3 protein comes from TCRdb applying MiXCR to the PCR reads. The sample records roughly 97,000 distinct CDR3 sequences, approximately 24% being singletons. V gene TRBV20-1 combines with J gene TRBJ2-3; TRBD2 matches 7 bases. Input material: naive CD8+ T cells from blood, with Jurkat cell RNA spiked in. Subset indicated: FACS-sorted CD8+CD4-CCR7+CD45RA+ naive T cells. This TCR was recovered from a human donor in good health. Some libraries in this study had Jurkat cell RNA spiked in. CDR3 in amino acids: CSARGGSGPDTQYF. The DNA of the CDR3 is TGCAGTGCTAGAGGGGGTAGCGGGCCTGATACGCAGTATTTT.